One and the same sample provided the 16 T cell receptor beta chains below, sequenced in a study of shared clonotypes between healthy human individuals. Libraries were prepared by immunoSEQ multiplex PCR; TCRdb keeps only in-frame clonotypes and omits some of them. The data contain about 980,000 clones, more than 75% of them singletons. Source material: memory CD4+ T cells sorted from blood. Stated subset: CD45RA-negative fraction. The source of these receptors is a man between 18 and 29 years old in good health.

This clone was recorded a few times. The chain combines TRBV18 with TRBJ1-2, with a tentative D call TRBD1 (6 bases). The germline CDR1 and CDR2 sequences are KGHSH and LQKENI. Deletions cut 2 bases from V and 0 bases from J, with 13 bases between. This CDR3 has 16 residues. CDR3 DNA sequence: TGTGCCAGCTCACCATCTCGACAGGACACTAACTATGGCTACACCTTC. The encoded protein is CASSPSRQDTNYGYTF.

This clone was seen only a few times. The chain uses TRBV5-1 and TRBJ2-3; 11 bases map to TRBD2. The germline CDR1 and CDR2 sequences are SGHRS and YFSETQ. Germline trimming cut 4 bases from V and 5 bases from J; bases unmatched to any gene: 6. CDR3 length: 15 residues. This CDR3 is CASSVTSGGVDTQYF. The CDR3 bases are TGCGCCAGCAGCGTCACTAGCGGGGGAGTAGATACGCAGTATTTT.

A remark on this clone: Other DNA sequences in this specimen translate into the identical CDR3. The genes are TRBV7-9 and TRBJ2-1; D call uncertain. Trimming stripped 3 bases from V and 7 bases from J, with 13 bases between. This CDR3 contains 14 residues. Per germline, CDR1 SEHNR and CDR2 FQNEAQ (reference sequence). CDR3 DNA sequence: TGTGCCAGCAGCTTGTCGGGCGCGTGGAATGAGCAGTTCTTC. It translates to CASSLSGAWNEQFF.

The chain has TRBV9 and TRBJ1-1; 8 bases are shared with TRBD1. The junction had 10 bases not matched to a gene; V was cut back by 2 bases and J by 7 bases. Germline CDR1 is SGDLS and CDR2 is YYNGEE. The CDR3 is made up of 15 amino acids. The CDR3 DNA sequence: TGTGCCAGCAGCGTTTCTGACAGGGGTAGAGGTGAAGCTTTCTTT. Protein: CASSVSDRGRGEAFF. Using reference TRBV9 and TRBJ1-1 for the parts outside the CDR3, the full variable domain is DSGVTQTPKHLITATGQRVTLRCSPRSGDLSVYWYQQSLDQGLQFLIQYYNGEERAKGNILERFSAQQFPDLHSELNLSSLELGDSALYFCASSVSDRGRGEAFFGQGTRLTVV.

This clone was recorded only once. The chain is built from TRBV2 and TRBJ2-3, with D perhaps TRBD1 or TRBD2 (6 bases each). The length of the CDR3 is 15 residues. The germline CDR1 and CDR2 sequences are SNHLY and FYNNEI. The ends were cut back, 8 bases at V and 2 bases at J, with 17 bases in the middle. CDR3 in amino acids: CASEGGLSYTDTQYF. The CDR3 DNA is TGTGCCAGCGAGGGGGGCCTATCCTACACAGATACGCAGTATTTT.

The chain is built from TRBV11-2 and TRBJ1-2; 9 nucleotides agree with TRBD1. The length of the CDR3 is 15 residues. Germline CDR1 SGHAT, CDR2 FQNNGV. V lost 5 bases to trimming and J lost 0 bases; unmatched junction nucleotides: 4. The CDR3 sequence is CASSPGTGTNYGYTF. CDR3 DNA sequence: TGTGCCAGCAGCCCCGGGACAGGGACTAACTATGGCTACACCTTC.

Only one count was recorded for this clone. The identical CDR3 is also encoded by other nucleotide sequences in the sample. The chain uses TRBV28 and TRBJ1-1; maybe TRBD1 (6 bases). The V and J ends lost 8 bases and 0 bases respectively, with 16 bases between them. The CDR3 has 15 residues. CDR1 and CDR2 (germline): MDHEN, SYDVKM. The CDR3 DNA sequence: TGTGCCAGCTCTTTAAGTGGGGGCATGAACACTGAAGCTTTCTTT. This translates into CASSLSGGMNTEAFF.

The chain recombines TRBV30 with TRBJ2-1, with D possibly matching TRBD1 (5 bases). V lost 6 bases, J lost 12 bases, and 21 bases lay in between. The V gene's germline CDR1 is GTSNPN and CDR2 SVGIG (reference sequence). The CDR3 has 13 residues. This CDR3 reads CACQLPQGPGQFF. Here the CDR3 DNA reads TGTGCCTGCCAGTTACCCCAGGGCCCTGGGCAGTTCTTC.

The rearrangement links TRBV10-2 to TRBJ2-6, with 9 nucleotides matching TRBD1. The germline V gene encodes CDR1 WSHSY and CDR2 SAAADI. The CDR3 is 19 residues long. V shed 4 bases, J shed 2 bases, and the junction held 12 bases outside the gene matches. DNA of the CDR3: TGCGCCAGCAGTGCGCTCTCCCGGGACAGGGTCGCTGGGGCCAACGTCCTGACTTTC. It specifies CASSALSRDRVAGANVLTF.

This clone appeared many times. The chain employs TRBV5-1 and TRBJ2-7; 14 bases are a match to TRBD2. The germline V gene encodes CDR1 SGHRS and CDR2 YFSETQ. CDR3 length equals 17 residues. Trimming cost V 3 bases and J 5 bases; bases outside gene matches: 10. As DNA, the CDR3 is TGCGCCAGCAGCTCCGGACTAGCGGGGGGAACCTTACACGAGCAGTACTTC. Amino acids: CASSSGLAGGTLHEQYF. Supplemented by reference TRBV5-1 and TRBJ2-7, the full variable domain reads KAGVTQTPRYLIKTRGQQVTLSCSPISGHRSVSWYQQTPGQGLQFLFEYFSETQRNKGNFPGRFSGRQFSNSRSEMNVSTLELGDSALYLCASSSGLAGGTLHEQYFGPGTRLTVT.

V usage is TRBV6-6 and J usage is TRBJ2-5; the D call may be TRBD1 or TRBD2 (5 bases each). Per the germline V gene, CDR1 is MNHNY and CDR2 is SVGAGI (reference sequence). The V end was cut by 5 bases, the J end by 2 bases, with 18 bases between. The CDR3 loop spans 16 amino acids. Written as DNA, the CDR3 is TGTGCCAGCAGTAAAGGCCAGGGACGGATACAAGAGACCCAGTACTTC. Its translation: CASSKGQGRIQETQYF.

The genes are TRBV7-9 and TRBJ1-1; D is uncertain. The length of the CDR3 is 15 residues. Germline-derived CDR1 and CDR2 are SEHNR and FQNEAQ (reference sequence). Trimming took off 1 base at V and 6 bases at J, with 15 bases between the two ends. CDR3 residues: CASSLGLRPSSEAFF. CDR3 DNA sequence: TGTGCCAGCAGCTTAGGACTCAGGCCTTCGTCTGAAGCTTTCTTT.

The J gene is TRBJ2-2, the V gene TRBV19; D not resolved. The CDR3 totals 12 residues. Germline V CDR1 and CDR2: LNHDA, SQIVND (reference sequence). Trimming shortened V by 4 bases and J by 3 bases, and 3 bases separated the two germline ends. CDR3 region: CASSRYTGELFF. CDR3 coding DNA: TGTGCCAGTAGTAGGTACACCGGGGAGCTGTTTTTT.

Concerning this clone: The junction departs from germline at one end; a sequencing error may be responsible. The rearrangement uses TRBV5-4 and TRBJ2-4; TRBD1 aligns across 8 bases. Per germline, CDR1 SGHNT and CDR2 YYREEE (reference sequence). CDR3 length: 15 amino acids. The DNA for the CDR3 is TGTGCCAGCAGCTCCTCACAGGGGGTCAAAAACATTCAATACTTC. It is translated as CASSSSQGVKNIQYF. The full variable domain, its missing parts supplied by reference TRBV5-4 and TRBJ2-4, is ETGVTQSPTHLIKTRGQQVTLRCSSQSGHNTVSWYQQALGQGPQFIFQYYREEENGRGNFPPRFSGLQFPNYSSELNVNALELDDSALYLCASSSSQGVKNIQYFGAGTRLSVL.

The CDR3 region has the DNA TGTGCCAGCAGCCAACGGACAGGGGGCGCGGAGACCCAGTACTTC. This gives the protein CASSQRTGGAETQYF. This chain uses TRBV6-5 with TRBJ2-5, with TRBD1 matching over 11 bases. The V segment lost 6 bases and the J segment 5 bases; nucleotides outside the gene matches: 8. The CDR3 has 15 residues. Germline CDR1 and CDR2: MNHEY and SVGAGI.

This chain links TRBV18 with TRBJ2-5; 7 nucleotides align to TRBD1. Trimming removed 3 bases from V and 5 bases from J; junction bases left unmatched: 6. CDR1 is KGHSH, CDR2 LQKENI, per germline. CDR3 length: 14 amino acids. The CDR3 nucleotides are TGTGCCAGCTCACCTCGACAGGGTTTCGAGACCCAGTACTTC. Translated: CASSPRQGFETQYF.